The T cell receptor (beta chain) under discussion was sequenced for a study of blood T cell repertoires in COVID-19. Overall study context: T cells, B-cell-depleted T cells, or PBMCs supplied cDNA or gDNA.

From germline, CDR1 is LNHDA and CDR2 SQIVND (reference sequence). The CDR3 spans 13 residues. V was shortened by 5 bases and J by 6 bases, with 13 bases between the two germline ends. The data were produced by immunoSEQ multiplex PCR, yet TCRdb's version contains in-frame clones alone and is incomplete. The table lists about 230,000 clones, 65% to 90% of them singletons, with roughly 11% in the top ten. Sample: peripheral blood. The receptor was derived from a middle-aged man with COVID-19, enrolled during active disease. The V gene is TRBV19, the J gene TRBJ1-2, with a possible D match to TRBD1 (6 bases). The CDR3 loop is CASSSERGNGYTF. CDR3 DNA: TGTGCCAGTAGTTCTGAAAGGGGGAATGGCTACACCTTC.